Each of the 9 T cell receptor beta chains below was sequenced from the same sample in a study of CD8+ T cells in alopecia areata. Stated treatment: oral pan-JAK inhibitor, 5-10 mg twice daily. Sequencing used cDNA as its template, made by extracting RNA and reverse transcribing it. Assay used: immunoSEQ multiplex PCR; TCRdb lists only in-frame clones, some missing. The sample consists of about 190,000 clones, around three fifths of them appearing once. Source: CD4+ T cells sorted from blood, taken at week 24, from a patient treated with tofacitinib. These receptors all come from a human donor with alopecia areata.

This clone was found once. The chain has TRBV7-2 and TRBJ2-1; D ambiguous. The germline CDR1 and CDR2 sequences are SGHTA and FQGNSA. Trimming took off 1 base at V and 10 bases at J, with 11 bases between the two ends. CDR3 size: 13 residues. Written as DNA, the CDR3 is TGTGCCAGCAGCTTAGGCCCCCGAGAAGAGCAGTTCTTC. Protein: CASSLGPREEQFF.

The V call is TRBV7-2, the J call TRBJ1-5; 7 nucleotides match TRBD1. The CDR3 contains 14 residues. Germline V gene sequence: CDR1 SGHTA, CDR2 FQGNSA. V gave up 5 bases and J gave up 6 bases; unmatched junction bases: 7. The CDR3 here is CASSLRGASQPQHF. The DNA for the CDR3 is TGTGCCAGCAGCCTCAGGGGGGCCAGTCAGCCCCAGCATTTT.

The V call is TRBV6-5, the J call TRBJ2-7, with TRBD2 identical over 12 bases. The CDR3 has 14 residues. V was pared by 6 bases and J by 4 bases, with 4 bases of the junction left unmatched. Germline values: CDR1 MNHEY, CDR2 SVGAGI. CDR3 amino acids: CASRRGLAGYEQYF. CDR3 nucleotides: TGTGCCAGCAGGCGAGGACTAGCGGGGTACGAGCAGTACTTC.

This clone was seen more than once but under ten times. The chain combines TRBV11-2 with TRBJ1-1; D remains unclear. Germline V gives CDR1 SGHAT, CDR2 FQNNGV. The CDR3 covers 13 residues. Between the trimmed V and J ends, which lost 0 bases and 4 bases, there was a span of 6 bases. The CDR3 DNA reads TGTGCCAGCAGCTTAGATCTAATCACTGAAGCTTTCTTT. Encoded protein: CASSLDLITEAFF.

In its sample, this clone was seen many times. The chain carries TRBV10-3 and TRBJ2-7; 8 bases align to TRBD1. V was clipped by 2 bases and J by 6 bases; unmatched bases: 9. The CDR3 has 15 residues. Looked up from germline, CDR1 is ENHRY and CDR2 is SYGVKD. The CDR3 region has the DNA TGTGCCATCAGTGAGACCCGGACAGGGAGGCGCGAGCAGTACTTC. Translating it yields CAISETRTGRREQYF.

This clone showed up just once. The chain has TRBV25-1 and TRBJ2-7, with D possibly TRBD1 on 5 matching bases. Trimming took off 3 bases at V and 0 bases at J, with 15 bases between the two ends. There are 16 residues in the CDR3. Germline CDR1 and CDR2: MGHDK and SYGVNS. The CDR3 is CASSDDSHSYSYEQYF. CDR3 DNA sequence: TGTGCCAGCAGTGACGACAGCCATTCCTACTCCTACGAGCAGTACTTC.

This clone was detected a few times. The gene calls are TRBV7-9 and TRBJ1-2; possibly TRBD1 for D (5 bases). CDR3 length: 15 residues. Germline lookup yields CDR1 SEHNR and CDR2 FQNEAQ (reference sequence). With 2 bases removed from V and 2 bases from J, the gap between germline ends came to 12 bases. This CDR3 is CASSLSGRVNYGYTF. DNA for the CDR3: TGTGCCAGCAGCTTATCCGGCAGGGTGAACTATGGCTACACCTTC.

In the case of this clone: The sample contains more than one DNA sequence encoding this CDR3. The chain is built from TRBV10-3 and TRBJ1-5, with 7 bases identical to TRBD1. Germline V gene lookup returns CDR1 ENHRY and CDR2 SYGVKD. The CDR3 extends over 14 amino acids. With 6 bases clipped from V and 4 bases from J, the junction kept 6 bases outside the gene matches. The CDR3 DNA reads as TGTGCCATCAGCCCCGACAGGGAGAATCAGCCCCAGCATTTT. Its protein product is CAISPDRENQPQHF.

This chain joins TRBV19 and TRBJ1-1; TRBD1 might be the D (6 bases). V dropped 9 bases and J dropped 4 bases, with 12 bases sitting between them. There are 12 residues in the CDR3. Germline V gene lookup returns CDR1 LNHDA and CDR2 SQIVND (reference sequence). CDR3 loop: CASAGVRTEAFF. CDR3 bases: TGTGCCAGCGCAGGGGTTCGCACTGAAGCTTTCTTT.